This T cell receptor (beta chain) appears in the sequencing data of a study of neurological immune-mediated disorders. The time point was: longitudinal time-point 2. Where libraries were unsorted, they were derived from 2 million PBMCs stored at -80 degrees C. A single record per CDR3 protein comes from TCRdb applying MiXCR to the 5' RACE reads. The sample yields 55,000 to 65,000 distinct CDR3 sequences, nearly 10% seen once. This clonotype was seen many times. This clonotype was obtained from a man between 25 and 39 years old in good health. Sequenced: PBMCs.

The CDR3 spells CASRPSRGQANGGELFF. CDR3 coding DNA: TGTGCCAGCAGACCCTCCAGGGGGCAAGCGAATGGCGGGGAGCTGTTTTTT. The genes are TRBV28 and TRBJ2-2, with 8 bases matching TRBD1. The ends lost 6 bases at V and 7 bases at J; junction bases unmatched: 16. In germline, CDR1 is MDHEN, CDR2 SYDVKM. This CDR3 region has 17 residues.